Sequencing of this TCR beta chain was carried out in a study of cytomegalovirus exposure and HLA in healthy donors. General study findings and limits: In terms of immune exposure information, only CMV serostatus was available. Three chains tied to CMV proved CMV antigen-specific in vitro.

CDR1 is MNHEY, CDR2 SMNVEV, per germline (reference sequence). There are 15 residues in the CDR3. Trimming pared 4 bases from V and 10 bases from J, leaving 17 bases between. 60 Vbeta and 13 Jbeta primers were used in PCR. The method was immunoSEQ multiplex PCR; TCRdb's version includes in-frame clones alone and lacks a portion of them. The table has about 70,000 clones, roughly 81% seen once. With respect to this clone: The target antigen is unknown.

This receptor was taken from a human donor in good health. V usage is TRBV27 and J usage is TRBJ1-6; tentatively, D is TRBD1 (6 bases). Sequencing was performed on PBMCs. The CDR3 DNA sequence: TGTGCCAGCAGTTGGGGCCAGGGGTATAGATCACCCCTCCACTTT. It yields the protein CASSWGQGYRSPLHF.